The next 2 T cell receptor beta chains were all read from a single sample in a study of metastatic and nonmetastatic thyroid tumors. With MiXCR, TCRdb reprocessed the PCR reads. The sample lists under 30,000 clones, roughly 20% seen once, with 25% to 30% in the top ten. Not a single patient had been given any form of treatment at any point before undergoing thyroid surgery. The source material was blood. The receptors shown here come from a male donor with papillary thyroid cancer or a benign thyroid nodule (not recorded which). Some clones in this sample may be carry-over from other donors' samples.

This clone was observed at least ten times. Written as DNA, the CDR3 is TGCGCCAGCAGCTTGGGAGACAGTCACTACGAGCAGTACTTC. It yields the protein CASSLGDSHYEQYF. The chain is built from TRBV5-1 and TRBJ2-7; D perhaps matches TRBD1 (5 bases). This CDR3 is 14 amino acids long. V was cut by 0 bases and J by 3 bases, with 10 bases left in between. Germline CDR1 reads SGHRS; CDR2 reads YFSETQ.

This clone was counted many times. This chain uses TRBV7-9 with TRBJ1-2; D uncertain. The CDR3 is 14 residues long. CDR1 is SEHNR and CDR2 is FQNEAQ in the germline V gene (reference sequence). The germline V and J ends were trimmed by 5 bases and 0 bases, with 10 bases remaining between them. The CDR3 region is CASSRLEANYGYTF. Written as DNA, the CDR3 is TGTGCCAGCAGCCGCCTTGAGGCTAACTATGGCTACACCTTC.